The next 28 T cell receptor beta chains were all read from a single sample in a study of T cell changes during pregnancy in multiple sclerosis. Repertoires were generated with immunoSEQ multiplex PCR, while TCRdb's copy carries only in-frame clones and drops some. Here the sample spans over 45,000 clones, about nine tenths being singletons. This specimen consisted of peripheral blood, obtained in the first trimester of pregnancy. The source is a female donor in good health, enrolled as a control in a pregnancy study.

In the case of this clone: The limits of the CDR3 on the DNA are not certain, so only TCRdb's listed CDR3 is given. Here the CDR3 reads CASSTSGDTQYF. J is TRBJ2-3 and V is TRBV4-3; the table's TRBD2 call for D was not verified on the DNA. The CDR3 is 12 amino acids long, termini counted. The V gene's germline CDR1 is LGHNA and CDR2 YSLEER.

J is TRBJ1-5 and V is TRBV7-3; no definite D call. The CDR3 loop spans 13 amino acids. V lost 5 bases and J lost 4, with 9 bases in between. Germline CDR1 and CDR2: SGHTA and FQGTGA. The CDR3 loop reads CASSPEWNQPQHF. CDR3 DNA sequence: TGTGCCAGCAGCCCCGAGTGGAATCAGCCCCAGCATTTT.

This clone was counted once. The V gene is TRBV15, the J gene TRBJ1-5; 11 bases are shared with TRBD1. This CDR3 spans 18 amino acids. V was pared by 5 bases and J by 6 bases, with 15 bases of the junction left unmatched. The germline V gene encodes CDR1 LNHNV and CDR2 YYDKDF (reference sequence). CDR3 amino acids: CATSRDRGDKSTAQPQHF. Here the CDR3 DNA reads TGTGCCACCAGCCGGGACAGGGGGGACAAATCAACGGCTCAGCCCCAGCATTTT.

In DNA form, the CDR3 reads TGTGCCTGGAGTGTAGGGAGATGGAGCTCCTACGAGCAGTACTTC. This encodes CAWSVGRWSSYEQYF. This chain connects TRBV30 to TRBJ2-7; D may be TRBD2 (5 bases). Trimming cost V 0 bases and J 0 bases, with 12 bases left between them. CDR1 GTSNPN and CDR2 SVGIG come from the germline V gene (reference sequence). The CDR3 extends over 15 amino acids.

This chain joins TRBV4-3 and TRBJ1-1; 9 bases map to TRBD1. There are 16 residues in the CDR3. The germline V gene has CDR1 LGHNA and CDR2 YSLEER. V shed 0 bases, J shed 4 bases, and the junction held 6 bases outside the gene matches. CDR3 residues: CASSQEWGTGSTEAFF. The CDR3 DNA sequence: TGCGCCAGCAGCCAAGAGTGGGGGACAGGGTCCACTGAAGCTTTCTTT.

This chain joins TRBV28 and TRBJ1-2; D gene unclear. The CDR3 is made up of 13 amino acids. Germline values: CDR1 MDHEN, CDR2 SYDVKM. Between the trimmed V and J ends, which lost 6 bases and 3 bases, there was a span of 11 bases. CDR3 in DNA: TGTGCCAGCAGCCAACAGATGGACTATGGCTACACCTTC. Protein: CASSQQMDYGYTF.

DNA of the CDR3: TGTGCCAGCAGCTTATTATCACGGGTCGGGAATGAGCAGTTCTTC. This encodes CASSLLSRVGNEQFF. The V gene is TRBV7-9, the J gene TRBJ2-1, with unresolved D. V was shortened by 2 bases and J by 7 bases, with 15 bases between the two germline ends. Germline V lookup: CDR1 SEHNR, CDR2 FQNEAQ (reference sequence). The CDR3 has 15 amino acids.

This chain uses TRBV5-4 with TRBJ1-2; 8 bases are shared with TRBD1. The CDR3 contains 13 residues. Germline values: CDR1 SGHNT, CDR2 YYREEE (reference sequence). Trimming took 4 bases from V and 5 from J; bases not matched to a gene: 4. In DNA form, the CDR3 reads TGTGCCAGCAGCCCCCGGGACAGGTATGGCTACACCTTC. Protein product: CASSPRDRYGYTF.

This chain joins TRBV13 and TRBJ2-5, with D tentatively TRBD2 (7 bases). With 5 bases removed from V and 1 base from J, the gap between germline ends came to 14 bases. Germline CDR1 and CDR2: PRHDT and FYEKMQ (reference sequence). CDR3 size: 15 residues. In DNA form, the CDR3 reads TGTGCCAGCAGCCCCACTGGGGGGGCCCAAGAGACCCAGTACTTC. Translating gives CASSPTGGAQETQYF.

This chain links TRBV21-1 with TRBJ1-5; the table assigns TRBD1, which was not confirmed against the DNA. TRBV21-1 is flagged as a pseudogene. The CDR3 runs to 16 residues. The CDR3 DNA is TGTGCCAGCAGCAAAGTGGCATCTTATAGCAATCAGCCCCAGCATTTT. It encodes CASSKVASYSNQPQHF.

The V and J genes are TRBV6-1 and TRBJ2-7, with D possibly TRBD2 on 5 matching bases. Looked up from germline, CDR1 is MNHNS and CDR2 is SASEGT. The CDR3 runs 11 residues. V was shortened by 7 bases and J by 7 bases, with 11 bases between the two germline ends. CDR3 sequence (DNA): TGTGCCAGCACCCGGGGTTGGGAGCAGTACTTC. It yields the protein CASTRGWEQYF.

The chain combines TRBV7-9 with TRBJ2-7, with TRBD1 matching 8 bases. This CDR3 region has 12 residues. Trimming cost V 6 bases and J 7 bases; bases outside gene matches: 5. The germline V gene encodes CDR1 SEHNR and CDR2 FQNEAQ (reference sequence). CDR3 sequence reads: CASRKTGGEQYF. The CDR3 DNA reads as TGTGCCAGCAGAAAAACAGGGGGGGAGCAGTACTTC.

CDR3 sequence reads: CASSSRPGLDTDTQYF. The CDR3 DNA follows: TGCGCCAGCAGCTCGAGACCGGGACTTGACACAGATACGCAGTATTTT. This chain connects TRBV5-1 to TRBJ2-3; D may be TRBD2 (6 bases). The CDR3 contains 16 residues. V dropped 3 bases and J dropped 2 bases, with 16 bases sitting between them. Germline lookup yields CDR1 SGHRS and CDR2 YFSETQ.

The rearrangement uses TRBV7-8 and TRBJ2-6; TRBD2 agrees at 10 bases. The germline CDR1 and CDR2 sequences are SGHVS and FQNEAQ. Germline trimming cut 4 bases from V and 4 bases from J; bases unmatched to any gene: 10. This CDR3 has 18 amino acids. The CDR3 loop is CASSSPGLASWGANVLTF. The CDR3 DNA reads TGTGCCAGCAGCTCTCCGGGACTAGCGTCGTGGGGGGCCAACGTCCTGACTTTC.

The DNA of the CDR3 is TGCAGTGAAGGGCCAGGGGGCACAGATACGCAGTATTTT. Its protein is CSEGPGGTDTQYF. The rearrangement uses TRBV29-1 and TRBJ2-3; a possible D gene is TRBD1 (6 bases). The CDR3 is 13 amino acids. Germline CDR1 reads SQVTM; CDR2 reads ANQGSEA.

The V call is TRBV4-2, the J call TRBJ1-3; D remains unclear. The V gene's germline CDR1 is LGHNA and CDR2 YNFKEQ. CDR3 length: 15 amino acids. The V gene lost 1 base and the J gene lost 3 bases, with 10 bases spanning the gap. The DNA of the CDR3 is TGTGCCAGCAGCCAAGGGCCCACCGTTGGAAACACCATATATTTT. This translates into CASSQGPTVGNTIYF.

The chain combines TRBV7-8 with TRBJ2-1, with TRBD2 identical over 10 bases. CDR1 is SGHVS and CDR2 is FQNEAQ in the germline V gene. The V and J ends lost 5 bases and 5 bases, in that order; junction bases with no gene match: 9. The CDR3 runs 16 residues. The CDR3: CASSQRLAGANNEQFF. The CDR3 DNA is TGTGCCAGCAGCCAACGCCTAGCGGGAGCTAACAATGAGCAGTTCTTC. The full variable domain, rest sourced from reference TRBV7-8 and TRBJ2-1, is GAGVSQSPRYKVAKRGQDVALRCDPISGHVSLFWYQQALGQGPEFLTYFQNEAQLDKSGLPSDRFFAERPEGSVSTLKIQRTQQEDSAVYLCASSQRLAGANNEQFFGPGTRLTVL.

V usage is TRBV18 and J usage is TRBJ2-5, with D tentatively TRBD1 (6 bases). The CDR3 runs 13 residues. Trimming removed 5 bases from V and 3 bases from J, with 10 bases in between. CDR1 is KGHSH and CDR2 is LQKENI in the germline V gene. This chain's CDR3 is CASSTQGKETQYF. The CDR3 DNA is TGTGCCAGCTCAACCCAGGGGAAAGAGACCCAGTACTTC.

The genes are TRBV5-1 and TRBJ1-5; D remains ambiguous. V was clipped by 0 bases and J by 7 bases, with 14 bases between them. Germline V gene lookup returns CDR1 SGHRS and CDR2 YFSETQ. The CDR3 is 15 residues long. The CDR3 DNA reads TGCGCCAGCAGCTTGGTTGGCAGCCCGGGGCAGCCCCAGCATTTT. Translation: CASSLVGSPGQPQHF. Looking up the rest from reference TRBV5-1 and TRBJ1-5 gives the full variable domain: KAGVTQTPRYLIKTRGQQVTLSCSPISGHRSVSWYQQTPGQGLQFLFEYFSETQRNKGNFPGRFSGRQFSNSRSEMNVSTLELGDSALYLCASSLVGSPGQPQHFGDGTRLSIL.

The CDR3 is CATLAGEAPNTGELFF. The CDR3 DNA reads as TGTGCCACGTTAGCGGGAGAAGCCCCGAACACCGGGGAGCTGTTTTTT. The rearrangement joins TRBV15 to TRBJ2-2, with 9 bases identical to TRBD2. Germline V gives CDR1 LNHNV, CDR2 YYDKDF (reference sequence). V was clipped by 9 bases and J by 0 bases; unmatched bases: 8. The CDR3 runs 16 residues.

The rearrangement links TRBV10-3 to TRBJ2-5; a weak D match, TRBD2 (5 bases). CDR3 length: 13 residues. Per the germline V gene, CDR1 is ENHRY and CDR2 is SYGVKD. Trimming removed 4 bases at V and 5 bases at J, with 11 bases between. The CDR3 region has the DNA TGTGCCATCAGTGGACTACCTCCCGAGACCCAGTACTTC. Protein product: CAISGLPPETQYF.

This CDR3 is CASSDTGEVGELFF. The CDR3 nucleotides are TGTGCCAGCAGTGATACGGGGGAGGTCGGGGAGCTGTTTTTT. This sequence joins TRBV6-1 and TRBJ2-2; weak D call: TRBD2 (6 bases). V lost 3 bases to trimming and J lost 7 bases, with 12 bases between them. The CDR3 sequence is 14 residues long. Germline CDR1 is MNHNS and CDR2 is SASEGT.

The rearrangement links TRBV6-5 to TRBJ1-1; perhaps TRBD1 as D (6 bases). Looked up from germline, CDR1 is MNHEY and CDR2 is SVGAGI. Trimming removed 4 bases from V and 8 bases from J, with 23 bases in between. The CDR3 sequence is 16 residues long. CDR3 DNA: TGTGCCAGCAGTTCCCCGGCGGGGGGCGGTTCATTAGAAGCTTTCTTT. Amino acid sequence: CASSSPAGGGSLEAFF.

The chain is built from TRBV9 and TRBJ1-3; the match to TRBD1 covers 9 bases. This CDR3 comprises 18 residues. Germline values: CDR1 SGDLS, CDR2 YYNGEE. The J segment lost 1 base and the V segment lost 3 bases, leaving 11 bases of the junction unmatched. The CDR3 sequence is CASSAGQGPPYSGNTIYF. The CDR3 coding sequence is TGTGCCAGCAGCGCAGGACAGGGGCCGCCTTATTCTGGAAACACCATATATTTT.

The chain uses TRBV5-8 and TRBJ1-4; D remains unclear. The CDR3 is 14 residues long. V was clipped by 3 bases and J by 4 bases, with 10 bases between them. Germline CDR1 reads SGHTS; CDR2 reads YDEGEE. The chain's CDR3 is CASSSGLINEKLFF. CDR3 nucleotides: TGTGCCAGCAGCTCGGGATTGATTAATGAAAAACTGTTTTTT.

This clone came up a few times. The chain couples TRBV30 to TRBJ1-2, with D possibly being TRBD1 (6 bases). CDR1 and CDR2 (germline): GTSNPN, SVGIG (reference sequence). V was clipped by 0 bases and J by 7 bases, with 9 bases between them. This CDR3 region has 12 residues. CDR3 amino acids: CAWSVGAFGYTF. CDR3 DNA: TGTGCCTGGAGTGTGGGGGCGTTTGGCTACACCTTC.

This sequence joins TRBV7-2 and TRBJ1-1, with D possibly being TRBD1 (5 bases). There are 14 residues in the CDR3. The germline V and J ends were trimmed by 3 bases and 1 base, with 9 bases remaining between them. Germline V gene sequence: CDR1 SGHTA, CDR2 FQGNSA. In DNA form, the CDR3 reads TGTGCCAGCAGCTTCGGGGGGAGGAACACTGAAGCTTTCTTT. Its translation: CASSFGGRNTEAFF.

This chain uses TRBV5-1 with TRBJ2-3; 7 bases are shared with TRBD1. Per the germline V gene, CDR1 is SGHRS and CDR2 is YFSETQ. The ends lost 4 bases at V and 1 base at J; junction bases unmatched: 3. The CDR3 covers 14 residues. The CDR3 here is CASSSGQGTDTQYF. The CDR3 nucleotides read TGCGCCAGCAGCAGCGGACAGGGCACAGATACGCAGTATTTT.